This T cell receptor beta chain was profiled in a study of blood T cell repertoires in COVID-19. Germline V CDR1 and CDR2: SQVTM, ANQGSEA. V shed 3 bases and J 2 bases; nucleotides not matched to a gene: 4. CDR3 length: 13 residues. Sequencing used immunoSEQ multiplex PCR; TCRdb keeps in-frame clones, though not all of them. The sample shows around 110,000 clones, roughly 88% of them seen only once. Specimen: peripheral blood. The chain is built from TRBV29-1 and TRBJ2-7; 7 positions match TRBD1. This sequence was found in a man aged 45-65 years with active or convalescent COVID-19. Here the CDR3 reads CSVEVRGTYEQYF. CDR3 DNA sequence: TGCAGCGTTGAGGTCAGGGGGACCTACGAGCAGTACTTC.